The clone carrying this TCR beta chain has more than one count but fewer than ten. Its antigen is not identified. This specimen belongs to a study of CD8 T cells in ankylosing spondylitis. Study findings and constraints: Roughly eight highly homologous variants formed a TCR beta motif that appeared characteristic of ankylosing spondylitis blood.

Using quantitative 5'-RACE with molecular barcodes, the authors made TCR beta libraries. Using its own MiXCR run on the 5' RACE reads, TCRdb lists one record per CDR3 protein. In the table there are 400,000 or so distinct CDR3 sequences, roughly 26% of which are singletons. This TCR was recovered from a male donor with ankylosing spondylitis. Input material: blood, either unsorted or a sorted T cell fraction (not recorded which).

The CDR3 spells CSARAVRRLDDEQFF. The CDR3 DNA reads TGCAGTGCTAGAGCCGTACGTAGACTAGACGATGAGCAGTTCTTC. The V and J genes are TRBV20-1 and TRBJ2-1; tentative D call: TRBD2 (6 bases). The CDR3 spans 15 residues. Trimming took off 1 base at V and 8 bases at J, with 18 bases between the two ends. The germline CDR1 and CDR2 sequences are DFQATT and SNEGSKA (reference sequence).